The entry below describes one T cell receptor beta chain. The specificity of this receptor is unknown. One base away there is no much larger clone; base qualities are not given. The cohort comprised fewer than 750 healthy bone marrow donors. At the time of sampling, all cohort members were nominally healthy, though unrecorded immune exposures were likely present. The donor was CMV seronegative and was included in the group of about 350 seronegative cohort members. A peripheral blood sample was collected from each donor, and TCR beta sequencing was performed on peripheral blood mononuclear cells. The Qiagen DNeasy Blood Extraction Kit was used to extract genomic DNA from the blood cell samples. This sample was included in a study of cytomegalovirus exposure and HLA in healthy donors (dated by TCRdb to the late 2010s). For the wider study: According to an earlier analysis of a few hundred of the donors, about 179 million T cells yielded roughly 110 million unique TCR beta sequences and about 280 Gb of sequence data. A later analysis re-analyzed previously published TCR beta repertoires from roughly 600 donors and added high-resolution HLA genotyping to study TCR occurrence patterns. To predict cytomegalovirus infection status, the study combined high-throughput TCR immunosequencing, statistical association of individual TCRs with disease status, and machine learning. Approximately 310 gigabases of sequencing data and 70 million to 85 million unique TCR sequences were included in an early release covering over 600 HLA-typed donors. A later genetic analysis used genome-wide SNP genotypes for about 60% of the roughly 700 donors, treating that subset as a discovery cohort. The number of donors typed differed by locus, with roughly 620-630 for A, B, C, DRB1 and DQB1, more than 500 for DQA1, approximately 580 for DPA1, and 450 to 480 for DPB1. All discovery cohort repertoires had been generated using a single sequencing platform. The aim of the study was to test whether cataloging public T cell receptors could identify signatures of past pathogen exposure. Roughly 5 DR-DQ haplotypes were handled as single units for association and clustering, since linkage in the cohort was strong. Using immunosequencing, the study profiled T cell repertoires from about 650 subjects and related those repertoires to cytomegalovirus serostatus. HLA typing included class I and class II loci at four-digit resolution. On average, 235,054 unique TCR beta nucleotide sequences were sequenced per donor among a few hundred genotyped donors of the cohort, with roughly 19% of those sequences being non-productive. Among the approximately 400 genotyped donors, around 79% belonged to the genetic ancestry cluster associated with self-reported Caucasian donors. Rather than drawing on any new phenotypic data, the later analysis identified candidate immune exposures from TCR beta sequences and the way those sequences occurred across donors. An earlier analysis of 500 to 750 of the donors applied high-throughput TCR beta sequencing to assess whether each TCR beta V gene segment acted as functional or pseudogenic. Donor age, sex, ethnicity and CMV serostatus were collected together with the repertoire data. Besides the first cohort of 550 to 750 subjects, a separate validation cohort made up of some 110 different subjects was used.

Overall study results and their limits: A later analysis found that TCR association rates varied across HLA loci, with DRB1 alleles showing the most associated TCRs and HLA-C alleles the fewest. A group of highly shared sequence variants was considered likely to be a technical artifact of the sequencing pipeline. It was suggested by the authors that the approach could potentially be generalized to other disease states and immunological phenotypes. Broadly in line with IMGT annotations, most TCR beta V segments showed up in productive rearrangements about 90% or about 30% of the time in an earlier analysis of under 700 of the donors. Roughly uniform sequencing depth across donors was assumed in presence/absence analyses, although this assumption may not hold. Strong co-occurrence of HLA alleles, especially DR and DQ, made assigning TCR associations to individual alleles difficult. At a false discovery rate of 0.05, a later analysis linked 16,000 or so TCR beta sequences to specific HLA alleles. The only immune exposure information available for the cohort was CMV serostatus. While some public TCRs were present in many individuals, most TCR sequences turned up only very rarely across donors. Because counts were too low, about 18 rarely observed V segments, including chromosome 9 orphons, were excluded from the earlier analysis of several hundred of the donors. Correlated functional status among segregating V segments might reflect linkage disequilibrium, but an unknown experimental factor could not be ruled out. In a later analysis, most CMV-associated TCR beta chains were found to appear HLA-restricted, with HLA associations seemingly driven largely by CMV exposure. The study listed approximately 160 TCR beta chains as associated with cytomegalovirus. A further reported finding was that TCR beta sequences accurately predicted the HLA-A and HLA-B alleles for most subjects in the first cohort. V-gene and J-gene trimming of TCR beta chains was associated with a missense DCLRE1C variant in a later genetic analysis, and the association was replicated in an independent cohort. Because HLA typing was missing for some donors at each locus, association tests included only the typed subset. Several of the top co-occurrence clusters appeared to be linked to parvovirus B19, influenza, CMV and Epstein-Barr virus, according to a later analysis. The cohort was sequenced for TCR beta chains only, and without alpha or paired-chain data the features that could be detected were limited. The classifier was reported to diagnose cytomegalovirus status with high specificity and sensitivity in both the original and validation cohorts. Three of the identified cytomegalovirus-associated TCR beta chains were confirmed in vitro to be specific for cytomegalovirus antigens. In a later analysis, HLA-associated TCR beta chains were found to be more clonally expanded and to have lower generation probabilities than equally common non-associated chains. The 87-base-pair reads could not distinguish some IMGT-functional V segments, including TRBV6-2 and TRBV6-3, so those segments were excluded. Compared with the 666-donor mean, donors in an Asian-associated ancestry cluster had fewer N-insertions in productive TCRs, according to a later genetic analysis.

At the junction V is shortened by 7 bases and J by 12 bases; bases outside the gene matches: 7. The CDR3, cysteine through phenylalanine, is 13 amino acids long. The kept DNA is CDR3 alone, 39 bases in frame from the first base. The germline V gene encodes CDR1 SNHLY and CDR2 FYNNEI. The method was the immunoSEQ multiplex PCR assay. The multiplex PCR relied on a mix of 60 forward primers for TCR Vbeta segments and 13 reverse primers for TCR Jbeta segments. The CDR3 region of rearranged TCR beta genes was amplified from genomic DNA with a multiplex PCR assay. Amplified TCR beta libraries were sequenced as 87-base-pair reads on the Illumina HiSeq System. Regarding the original processing steps: Across the roughly 600 repertoires, a later analysis counted some 80 million unique TCR beta chains, approximately 10 million of which were shared by at least two donors. A nearest-neighbor algorithm error-corrected the raw reads and collapsed the reads into unique sequences, merging closely related sequences to remove PCR and sequencing errors. V, D and J gene segments were assigned by aligning CDR3 sequences to IMGT reference sequences. For a sequence to be retained, at least a six-nucleotide match to both a V gene segment and a J gene segment was required. A rearrangement was called productive if the CDR3 had no stop codons and remained in frame with V and J, and every other rearrangement was called non-productive. Following IMGT convention, CDR3 was defined as the stretch from the second conserved V-encoded cysteine up to the conserved J-encoded phenylalanine. The earlier analysis of about 610 of the donors excluded any sequence lacking an unambiguous match to a single V gene segment. In an earlier analysis of 450 to 700 of the donors, V segments were called functional above 56.7% productive rearrangements and were called segregating when the between-donor standard deviation exceeded 5%. A statistical classification framework was built for diagnosing cytomegalovirus status from the catalog of TCR beta chain sequences. V and J gene assignment, in a later analysis, came from comparing TCR nucleotide sequences with IMGT/GENE-DB human TR gene sequences. A later analysis assigned CDR3 sequences and most-parsimonious VDJ recombination scenarios with the TCRdist pipeline. In a later analysis, every TCR beta chain was defined by the combination of its CDR3 amino acid sequence and its V-gene family, and reads without a unique V-gene family were dropped. As a way to deal with suspected cross-contamination and a sequencing artifact, a later analysis dropped more than 500 nucleotide sequences that were highly shared and had low generation probability. In a later analysis, a clonal expansion index for each public chain was calculated from normalized within-repertoire ranks of inferred template counts. A later analysis computed generation probabilities with a VDJ recombination model fitted to out-of-frame rearrangements, and checked the results against IGoR. A later analysis scored TCR-TCR, TCR-HLA and TCR-CMV co-occurrence with hypergeometric tests, applying a repertoire-size bias correction to TCR pairs. In a later analysis, false discovery rates were estimated by permuting HLA or CMV assignments 20 times. In a later analysis, co-occurring TCRs were grouped using DBSCAN, with TCRdist sequence similarity added in when clustering inside HLA-allele-positive subsets. Repertoires with fewer than 30,000 or more than 120,000 public chains, plus five repertoires with anomalous nucleotide sharing, were excluded from co-occurrence clustering. TCRdb retrieved this table from immuneACCESS and kept in-frame rearrangements only. Not all clones are present; in checked studies, unresolved V genes account for under half, and no reason is known for the remainder. The D gene and trimming were derived from the DNA, and the V and J assignments and clone size from that table. This sample has 150,000 to 200,000 clones in its table, and 70% to 90% of those were observed once. 1.5% to 2% of the sample goes to the ten largest clones.

This sequence uses TRBV2 and TRBJ2-1, and 12 bases in between align with TRBD1. Sequencing used PBMCs. The TCR comes from a woman aged 18-29 years in good health and CMV-seronegative. The CDR3 has the sequence CASMGQGAPGQFF. The DNA reads TGTGCCAGCATGGGACAGGGGGCCCCAGGGCAGTTCTTC.